This T cell receptor beta chain was recorded in a study of blood T cell repertoires in COVID-19. For the study at large: Sites in the United States, Italy and Spain provided acute and convalescent COVID-19 samples.

In the original processing: Researchers report that nucleated cell counts were estimated from reference gene primer amplification. Data came from immunoSEQ multiplex PCR; TCRdb stores just in-frame clones and leaves some out. The DNA gave D and trimming, while V, J and clone size come from that table. The sample holds hundreds of thousands of clones, 70% to 85% seen once. The TCR comes from an elderly man with acute or convalescent COVID-19. Sequencing input: peripheral blood.

The CDR3 DNA is TGTGCCAGCAGCTACCAAGCCAACCGGGACAGATTTACCGGGGAGCTGTTTTTT. It is translated as CASSYQANRDRFTGELFF. The chain couples TRBV11-2 to TRBJ2-2; 7 positions agree with TRBD1. The CDR3 has 18 residues. Germline V gene lookup returns CDR1 SGHAT and CDR2 FQNNGV. With 4 bases clipped from V and 5 bases from J, the junction kept 16 bases outside the gene matches. The full variable domain, in which reference TRBV11-2 and TRBJ2-2 provide the parts outside the CDR3, is EAGVAQSPRYKIIEKRQSVAFWCNPISGHATLYWYQQILGQGPKLLIQFQNNGVVDDSQLPKDRFSAERLKGVDSTLKIQPAKLEDSAVYLCASSYQANRDRFTGELFFGEGSRLTVL.